These T cell receptor beta chains were read from a single sample in a study of blood T cell repertoires in COVID-19. Sequencing used immunoSEQ multiplex PCR; TCRdb keeps in-frame clones, though not all of them. The sample lists about 410,000 clones; more than 80% were seen once. Sequenced sample: peripheral blood. The receptors come from a woman in her thirties with active or convalescent COVID-19. Both conserved end residues are part of each CDR3. The D gene is left open where the match is weak. Rows give clone size only sometimes, using once, few, many, or a class for an expanded clone.

v_call,clone_size,d_call,cdr3_length,j_call,cdr3_aa,cdr3_nt
TRBV5-1,NA,NA,14,TRBJ1-2,CASSLEGVGYGYTF,TGCGCCAGCAGCTTGGAAGGGGTGGGCTATGGCTACACCTTC
TRBV12-3/TRBV12-4,NA,NA,11,TRBJ2-1,CASSSNNEQFF,TGTGCCAGCAGTTCTAACAATGAGCAGTTCTTC
TRBV24-1,NA,NA,14,TRBJ2-3,CATSQGTSTDTQYF,TGTGCCACCAGTCAGGGGACCAGCACAGATACGCAGTATTTT
TRBV27,NA,TRBD1,15,TRBJ2-1,CASSFPGQGKNEQFF,TGTGCCAGCAGTTTTCCGGGACAGGGAAAGAATGAGCAGTTCTTC
TRBV30,NA,TRBD1,13,TRBJ1-1,CAWRQGAHTEAFF,TGTGCCTGGAGACAGGGGGCTCACACTGAAGCTTTCTTT
TRBV9,NA,TRBD2,15,TRBJ2-3,CASSVVAGDTDTQYF,TGTGCCAGCAGCGTAGTTGCGGGAGACACAGATACGCAGTATTTT
TRBV2,NA,TRBD1,12,TRBJ2-5,CAIDRGQETQYF,TGTGCCATAGACAGGGGCCAAGAGACCCAGTACTTC
TRBV7-9,NA,TRBD2,16,TRBJ2-1,CASSLVLAGGGDEQFF,TGTGCCAGCAGCTTAGTCCTAGCGGGAGGTGGGGATGAGCAGTTCTTC
TRBV30,NA,NA,15,TRBJ1-2,CAWSVLGLANYGYTF,TGTGCCTGGAGTGTACTGGGGCTGGCTAACTATGGCTACACCTTC
TRBV7-2,NA,TRBD1,13,TRBJ1-2,CASSVTGGYGYTF,TGTGCCAGCAGCGTGACAGGGGGCTATGGCTACACCTTC
TRBV5-1,NA,NA,14,TRBJ2-5,CASSLTGNGETQYF,TGCGCCAGCAGCCTCACAGGGAATGGGGAGACCCAGTACTTC
TRBV4-2,NA,TRBD2,15,TRBJ2-7,CASSQDSSGRYEQYF,TGTGCCAGCAGCCAAGATAGTAGCGGGAGATACGAGCAGTACTTC
TRBV5-8,NA,NA,15,TRBJ1-4,CASSAKDRTNEKLFF,TGTGCCAGCAGCGCAAAAGACAGGACTAATGAAAAACTGTTTTTT
TRBV11-2,NA,NA,11,TRBJ1-5,CPQQGHQPQHF,TGTCCGCAACAGGGCCATCAGCCCCAGCATTTT
TRBV5-1,NA,NA,12,TRBJ1-1,CASSSGQTEAFF,TGCGCCAGCAGCTCCGGACAGACTGAAGCTTTCTTT
TRBV6-4,NA,TRBD2,15,TRBJ2-1,CASSDRLAGYNEQFF,TGTGCCAGCAGTGATAGACTAGCTGGGTACAATGAGCAGTTCTTC
TRBV2,NA,TRBD1,14,TRBJ2-1,CASTPGQGTNEQFF,TGTGCCAGCACTCCGGGACAGGGTACCAATGAGCAGTTCTTC
TRBV6-5,NA,TRBD1,14,TRBJ1-1,CASSYRDRGTEAFF,TGTGCCAGCAGTTACCGGGACAGGGGCACTGAAGCTTTCTTT
TRBV18,NA,NA,18,TRBJ1-1,CASSPEIIQGDPVTEAFF,TGTGCCAGCTCACCAGAAATAATTCAGGGTGATCCTGTCACTGAAGCTTTCTTT
TRBV29-1,once,NA,12,TRBJ1-2,CSVEDLRAGYTF,TGCAGCGTTGAAGATCTCAGGGCTGGCTACACCTTC
TRBV11-3,NA,NA,15,TRBJ2-3,CASSLGPRATDTQYF,TGTGCCAGCAGCTTAGGCCCGAGGGCCACAGATACGCAGTATTTT
TRBV19,NA,NA,16,TRBJ1-3,CASSIRTGNSGNTIYF,TGTGCCAGTAGTATTCGAACAGGGAACTCTGGAAACACCATATATTTT
TRBV27,NA,TRBD1,17,TRBJ1-1,CASSLTGQGAGNTEAFF,TGTGCCAGCAGTCTAACGGGACAGGGGGCAGGGAACACTGAAGCTTTCTTT
TRBV6-1,NA,TRBD2,19,TRBJ2-1,CASSEGLAGGHYSYNEQFF,TGTGCCAGCAGTGAGGGACTAGCGGGCGGACACTACTCCTACAATGAGCAGTTCTTC
TRBV7-8,NA,NA,16,TRBJ2-3,CASSLAYDRFTDTQYF,TGTGCCAGCAGCTTAGCATACGACAGGTTCACAGATACGCAGTATTTT
TRBV2,NA,NA,13,TRBJ1-1,CASRQGTYMEAFF,TGTGCCAGCAGGCAGGGAACTTATATGGAGGCTTTCTTT
TRBV19,NA,TRBD1,15,TRBJ1-1,CASSLTGGLNTEAFF,TGTGCCAGTAGTTTAACAGGGGGATTGAACACTGAAGCTTTCTTT
TRBV5-1,NA,TRBD1,15,TRBJ1-3,CASSNRGAPENTIYF,TGCGCCAGCTCGAACAGGGGGGCCCCTGAAAACACCATATATTTT
TRBV3-1/TRBV3-2,NA,TRBD2,17,TRBJ2-7,CASSSTLSGGISYEQYF,TGTGCCAGCAGTTCAACCCTCAGCGGGGGGATCTCCTACGAGCAGTACTTC
TRBV30,NA,NA,15,TRBJ1-6,CAWSNPSSYNSPLHF,TGTGCCTGGAGTAATCCGAGCTCCTATAATTCACCCCTCCACTTT
TRBV29-1,once,TRBD1,12,TRBJ2-7,CSGRTGGNEQYF,TGCAGCGGTAGGACAGGGGGCAACGAGCAGTACTTC
TRBV3-1/TRBV3-2,once,NA,14,TRBJ1-2,CASSQEGRGEGYTF,TGTGCCAGCAGCCAAGAAGGGAGAGGAGAGGGATACACCTTC
TRBV6-5,NA,TRBD1,12,TRBJ1-2,CASMIQGFGYTF,TGTGCCAGCATGATACAGGGGTTTGGCTACACCTTC
TRBV6-5,NA,NA,15,TRBJ2-7,CASTASDLGAYEQYF,TGTGCCAGCACCGCCAGCGACCTAGGGGCCTACGAGCAGTACTTC
TRBV5-1,NA,NA,12,TRBJ2-3,CASSSGTDTQYF,TGCGCCAGCAGCTCGGGCACAGATACGCAGTATTTT
TRBV7-9,NA,NA,16,TRBJ2-4,CASSLISGLAKNIQYF,TGTGCCAGCAGCTTAATTAGCGGACTAGCCAAAAACATTCAGTACTTC
TRBV4-1,NA,TRBD2,17,TRBJ2-2,CASSRLAGVASSGELFF,TGCGCCAGCAGCCGTTTAGCGGGAGTGGCGTCCTCCGGGGAGCTGTTTTTT
TRBV11-2,NA,NA,15,TRBJ1-4,CASSLSWERNEKLFF,TGTGCCAGCAGCTTAAGCTGGGAGAGGAATGAAAAACTGTTTTTT
TRBV2,NA,NA,15,TRBJ1-5,CASSEGTVSNQPQHF,TGTGCCAGCAGTGAAGGGACAGTGAGCAATCAGCCCCAGCATTTT
TRBV5-1,NA,TRBD2,16,TRBJ2-1,CASSWNAGGSANEQFF,TGCGCCAGCAGCTGGAACGCGGGGGGGTCAGCCAATGAGCAGTTCTTC
TRBV29-1,NA,NA,14,TRBJ2-7,CSVFGGGGPYEQYF,TGCAGCGTTTTCGGGGGAGGTGGACCCTACGAGCAGTACTTC
TRBV5-1,once,NA,16,TRBJ1-6,CASSLGRLKSNSPLHF,TGCGCCAGCAGCTTGGGTCGCCTAAAATCCAATTCACCCCTCCACTTT
TRBV13,NA,NA,11,TRBJ1-1,CASKSGGEAFF,TGTGCCAGCAAATCTGGAGGTGAAGCTTTCTTT
TRBV2,NA,TRBD2,19,TRBJ2-4,CASSEKSSGRAGAKNIQYF,TGTGCCAGCAGTGAGAAGTCTAGCGGGAGGGCGGGAGCCAAAAACATTCAGTACTTC
TRBV14,NA,NA,13,TRBJ2-7,CASSLRQSYEQYF,TGTGCCAGCAGCCTTCGACAGTCCTACGAGCAGTACTTC
TRBV10-1,NA,TRBD2,15,TRBJ2-7,CASSDIAGGFYEQYF,TGCGCCAGCAGTGATATAGCGGGAGGATTCTACGAGCAGTACTTC
TRBV4-1,NA,NA,17,TRBJ2-1,CASSQGPVGGWVNEQFF,TGCGCCAGCAGCCAAGGACCAGTTGGGGGGTGGGTGAATGAGCAGTTCTTC